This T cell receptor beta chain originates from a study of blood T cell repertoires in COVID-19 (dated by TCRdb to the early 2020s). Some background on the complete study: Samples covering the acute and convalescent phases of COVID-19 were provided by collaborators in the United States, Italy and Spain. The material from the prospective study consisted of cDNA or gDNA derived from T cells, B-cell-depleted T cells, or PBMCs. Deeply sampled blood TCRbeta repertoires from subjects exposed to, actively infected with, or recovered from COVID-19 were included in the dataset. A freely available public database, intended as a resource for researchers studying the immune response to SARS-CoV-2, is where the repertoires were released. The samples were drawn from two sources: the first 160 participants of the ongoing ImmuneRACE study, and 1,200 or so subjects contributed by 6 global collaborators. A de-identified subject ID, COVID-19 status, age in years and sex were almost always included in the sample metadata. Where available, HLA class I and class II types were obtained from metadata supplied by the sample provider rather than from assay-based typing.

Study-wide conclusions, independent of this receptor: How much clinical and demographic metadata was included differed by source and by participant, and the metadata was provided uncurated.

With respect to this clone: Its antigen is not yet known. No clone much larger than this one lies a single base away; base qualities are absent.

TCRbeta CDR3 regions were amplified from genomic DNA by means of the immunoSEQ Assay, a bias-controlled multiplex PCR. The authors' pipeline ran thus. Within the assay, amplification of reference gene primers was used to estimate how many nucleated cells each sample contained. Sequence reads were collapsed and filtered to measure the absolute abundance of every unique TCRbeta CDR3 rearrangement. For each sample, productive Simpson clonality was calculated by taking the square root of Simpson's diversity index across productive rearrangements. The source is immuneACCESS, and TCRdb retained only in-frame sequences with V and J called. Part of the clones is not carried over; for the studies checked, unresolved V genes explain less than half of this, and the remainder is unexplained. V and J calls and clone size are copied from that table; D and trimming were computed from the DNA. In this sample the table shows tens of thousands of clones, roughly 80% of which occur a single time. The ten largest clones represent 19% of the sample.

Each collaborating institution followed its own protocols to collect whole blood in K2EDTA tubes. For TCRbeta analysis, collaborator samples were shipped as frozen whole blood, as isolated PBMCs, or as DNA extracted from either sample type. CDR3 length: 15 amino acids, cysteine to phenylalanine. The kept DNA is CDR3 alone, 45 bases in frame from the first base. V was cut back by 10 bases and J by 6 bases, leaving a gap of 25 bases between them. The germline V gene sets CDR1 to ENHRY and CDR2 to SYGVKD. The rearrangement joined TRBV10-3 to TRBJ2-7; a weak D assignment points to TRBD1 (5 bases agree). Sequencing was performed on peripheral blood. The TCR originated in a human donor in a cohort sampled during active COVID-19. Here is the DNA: TGTGCCAACCACCCAATCAGGGAAGCGCCCTCCGAGCAGTACTTC. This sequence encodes CANHPIREAPSEQYF.